This TCR beta chain was sequenced in a study of T-cell memory formation after mild COVID-19. About the study: Largely, the TCR clusters proved donor specific. General observations from the study: Some SARS-CoV-2-responding clones were already detected in memory before infection. Clones contracting over day 15 to 85 were CD4/CD8 balanced, with later expanders leaning CD4+.

This clonotype was counted a few times. What it binds is unknown. It was 5'RACE with constant-segment primers that produced the TCR alpha and TCR beta cDNA libraries, which carried sample barcodes and UMIs. TCRdb recomputed calls from the 5' RACE reads with MiXCR, one row per CDR3 protein. The top ten hold around 23% of the sample, which has about 60,000 distinct CDR3 sequences, 10% to 15% seen once. Trimming pared 8 bases from V and 8 bases from J, leaving 13 bases between. There are 11 residues in the CDR3. The germline CDR1 and CDR2 sequences are SQVTM and ANQGSEA. This receptor was taken from a man younger than 30 who had mild COVID-19 (a few samples of this study predate the infection). Cell type and time point are not known. Sequencing input: PBMCs or a T cell subset sorted from them (not recorded which). The chain links TRBV29-1 to TRBJ2-1, with D maybe TRBD2 (5 bases). The CDR3 coding sequence is TGCAGCCTCTCCAACGGGGATGAGCAGTTCTTC. Translated, it gives CSLSNGDEQFF.